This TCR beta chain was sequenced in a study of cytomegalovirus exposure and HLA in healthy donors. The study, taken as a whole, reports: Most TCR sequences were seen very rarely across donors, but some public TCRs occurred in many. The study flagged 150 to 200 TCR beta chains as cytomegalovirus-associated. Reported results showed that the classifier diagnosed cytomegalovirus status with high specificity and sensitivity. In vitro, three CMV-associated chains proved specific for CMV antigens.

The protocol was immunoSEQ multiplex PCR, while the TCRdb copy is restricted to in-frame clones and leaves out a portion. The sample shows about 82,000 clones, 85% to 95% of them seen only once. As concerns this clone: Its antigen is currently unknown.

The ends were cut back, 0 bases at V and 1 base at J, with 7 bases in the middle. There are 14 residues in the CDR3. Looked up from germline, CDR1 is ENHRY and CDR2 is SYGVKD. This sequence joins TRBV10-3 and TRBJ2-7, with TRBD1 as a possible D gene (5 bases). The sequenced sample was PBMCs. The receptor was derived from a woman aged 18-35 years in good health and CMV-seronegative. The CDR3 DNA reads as TGTGCCATCAGTGAGTCTACAGGATCCTACGAGCAGTACTTC. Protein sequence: CAISESTGSYEQYF.